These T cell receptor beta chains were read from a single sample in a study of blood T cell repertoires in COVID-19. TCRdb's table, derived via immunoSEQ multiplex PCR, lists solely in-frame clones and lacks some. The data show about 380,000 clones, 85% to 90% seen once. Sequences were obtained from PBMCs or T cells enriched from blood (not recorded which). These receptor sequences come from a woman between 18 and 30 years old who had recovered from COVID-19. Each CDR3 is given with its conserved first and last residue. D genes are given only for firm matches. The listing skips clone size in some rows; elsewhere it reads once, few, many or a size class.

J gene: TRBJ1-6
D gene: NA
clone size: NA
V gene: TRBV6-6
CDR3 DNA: TGTGCCAGCAGTGGGAATAGCAGGGGATCGGGTTCACCCCTCCACTTT
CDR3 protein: CASSGNSRGSGSPLHF

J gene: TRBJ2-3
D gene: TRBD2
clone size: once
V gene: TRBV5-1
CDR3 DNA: TGCGCCAGCAGCTTGGGGACTAGCGGCGTCACAGATACGCAGTATTTT
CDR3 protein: CASSLGTSGVTDTQYF

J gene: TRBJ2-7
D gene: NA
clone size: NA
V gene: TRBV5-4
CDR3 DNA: TGTGCCAGCAGCCCCTCGACAGGTTACCCCTACGAGCAGTACTTC
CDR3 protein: CASSPSTGYPYEQYF

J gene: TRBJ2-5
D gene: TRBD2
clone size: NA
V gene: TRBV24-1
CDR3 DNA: TGTGCCACCAGTGATTTGAGACTAGCGGGGATACAAGAGACCCAGTACTTC
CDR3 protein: CATSDLRLAGIQETQYF

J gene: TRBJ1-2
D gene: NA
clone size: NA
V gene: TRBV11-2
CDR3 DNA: TGTGCCAGCAGCCCTAGTGGCAGGGCAAACTATGGCTACACCTTC
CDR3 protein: CASSPSGRANYGYTF

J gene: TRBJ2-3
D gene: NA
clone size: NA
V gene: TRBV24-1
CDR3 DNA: TGTGCCACCAGTGATGCTACAGTTACCCTCGGCACAGATACGCAGTATTTT
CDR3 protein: CATSDATVTLGTDTQYF

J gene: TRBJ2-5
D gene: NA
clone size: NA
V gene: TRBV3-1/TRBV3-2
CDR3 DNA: TGTGCCAGCAGCCAAGTCGGACATAAGCTGGGGACCCAGTACTTC
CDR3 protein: CASSQVGHKLGTQYF

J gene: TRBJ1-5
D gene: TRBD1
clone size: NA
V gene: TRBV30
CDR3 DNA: TGTGCCTGGAGCGGCAGGGGGTGGGGTGGGCCCCAGCATTTT
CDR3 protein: CAWSGRGWGGPQHF

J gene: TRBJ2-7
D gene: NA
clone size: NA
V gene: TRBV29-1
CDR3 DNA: TGCAGCGTTGAGAAGGGGCCGGACGAGCAGTACTTC
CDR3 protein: CSVEKGPDEQYF

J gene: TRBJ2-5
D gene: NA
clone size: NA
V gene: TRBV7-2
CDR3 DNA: TGTGCCAAGAGACTAGTATTCCAAGAGACCCAGTACTTC
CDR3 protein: CAKRLVFQETQYF

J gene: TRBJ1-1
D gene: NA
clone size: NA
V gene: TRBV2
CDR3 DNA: TGTGCCAGCAGACTCGACACCTACACTGAAGCTTTCTTT
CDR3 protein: CASRLDTYTEAFF

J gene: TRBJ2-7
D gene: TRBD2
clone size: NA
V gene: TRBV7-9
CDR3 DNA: TGTGCCAGCAGCTTTGGACTAGCGGGGGGCAGCACCTACGAGCAGTACTTC
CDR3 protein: CASSFGLAGGSTYEQYF

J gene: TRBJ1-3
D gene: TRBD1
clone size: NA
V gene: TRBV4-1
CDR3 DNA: TGCGCCAGCAGCCTCAAAAGTGGGCCGGGACAGTCTGGAAACACCATATATTTT
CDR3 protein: CASSLKSGPGQSGNTIYF

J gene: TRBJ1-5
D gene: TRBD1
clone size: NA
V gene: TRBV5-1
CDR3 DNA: TGCGCCAGCAGCCCCGACGGGGACAGGGAGCAGCCCCAGCATTTT
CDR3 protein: CASSPDGDREQPQHF

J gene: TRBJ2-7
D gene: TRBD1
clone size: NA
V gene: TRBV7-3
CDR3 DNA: TGTGCCAGCAGCCCGGACAGGGGGAGCTCCTACGAGCAGTACTTC
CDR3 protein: CASSPDRGSSYEQYF

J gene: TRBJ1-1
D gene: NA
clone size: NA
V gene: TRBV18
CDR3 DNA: TGTGCCAGCTCACCACGGGGAGTGGGCGATACTGAAGCTTTCTTT
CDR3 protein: CASSPRGVGDTEAFF

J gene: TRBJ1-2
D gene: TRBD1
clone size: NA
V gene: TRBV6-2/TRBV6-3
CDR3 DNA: TGTGCCAGCAGTTACTCCCGGGACAGGGATTATGGCTACACCTTC
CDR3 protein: CASSYSRDRDYGYTF

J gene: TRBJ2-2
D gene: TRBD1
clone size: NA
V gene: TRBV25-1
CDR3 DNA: TGTGCCAGCAGTGGACTGACAGGGTTAAACACCGGGGAGCTGTTTTTT
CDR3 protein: CASSGLTGLNTGELFF

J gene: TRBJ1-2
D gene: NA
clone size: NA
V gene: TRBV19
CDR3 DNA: TGTGCCAGCTCGACACCTTATGGCTACACCTTC
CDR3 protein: CASSTPYGYTF

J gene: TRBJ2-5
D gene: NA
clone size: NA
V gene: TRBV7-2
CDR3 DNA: TGTGCCAGCAGCCCTTCCGGTGGGCTAGAGACCCAGTACTTC
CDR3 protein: CASSPSGGLETQYF

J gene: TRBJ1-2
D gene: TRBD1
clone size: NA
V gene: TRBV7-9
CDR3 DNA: TGTGCCAGCAGCCACCGACAGGGGGATACCTATAATGGCTACACCTTC
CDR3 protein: CASSHRQGDTYNGYTF

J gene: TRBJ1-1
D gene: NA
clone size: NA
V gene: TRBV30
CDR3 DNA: TGTGCCTGGAATGAGATGAACACTGAAGCTTTCTTT
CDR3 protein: CAWNEMNTEAFF

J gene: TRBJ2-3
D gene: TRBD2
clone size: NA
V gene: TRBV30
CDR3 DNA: TGTGCCTGGTCCCGACTAGCGGGGGACACAGATACGCAGTATTTT
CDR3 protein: CAWSRLAGDTDTQYF

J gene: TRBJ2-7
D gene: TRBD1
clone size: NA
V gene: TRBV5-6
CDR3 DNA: TGTGCCAGCGGACAGGGACACTACGAGCAGTACTTC
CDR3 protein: CASGQGHYEQYF

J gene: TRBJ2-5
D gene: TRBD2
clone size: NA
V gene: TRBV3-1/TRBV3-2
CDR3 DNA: TGTGCCAGCAGCCAAGGACTGAACCTAGCGGGGGGGCCCAGCGAGACCCAGTACTTC
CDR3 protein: CASSQGLNLAGGPSETQYF

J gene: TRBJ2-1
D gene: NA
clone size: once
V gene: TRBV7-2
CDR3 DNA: TGTGCCAGCAGCTTTTTAGGGGCTAATCGCAATGAGCAGTTCTTC
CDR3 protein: CASSFLGANRNEQFF

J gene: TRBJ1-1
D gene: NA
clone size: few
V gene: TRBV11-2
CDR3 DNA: TGTGCCAGCAGCTTGGGGAGTAACACTGAAGCTTTCTTT
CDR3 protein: CASSLGSNTEAFF

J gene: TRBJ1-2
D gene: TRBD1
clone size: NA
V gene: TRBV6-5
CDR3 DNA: TGTGCCAGCAGGACCACGACAGGGCACTATGGCTACACCTTC
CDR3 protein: CASRTTTGHYGYTF